In this sample, the clone carrying this T cell receptor (beta chain) turned up a few times. This specimen comes from a study of blood T cell repertoires in COVID-19. Study details: Samples taken during acute and convalescent COVID-19 were collected in the United States, Italy and Spain. T cells, B-cell-depleted T cells, or PBMCs supplied cDNA or gDNA.

The J segment lost 0 bases and the V segment lost 7 bases, leaving 6 bases of the junction unmatched. CDR1 is SGHRS, CDR2 YFSETQ, per germline. There are 14 residues in the CDR3. Produced via immunoSEQ multiplex PCR; TCRdb's table is partial and in-frame only. This sample carries a few hundred thousand clones, around 90% of them seen once, and the ten largest clones take 3%. Sequenced sample: peripheral blood. This sequence joins TRBV5-1 and TRBJ1-1, with 7 bases that match TRBD1. The sequence was obtained from a human donor in a cohort sampled during active COVID-19. CDR3 protein: CASRDRLMNTEAFF. CDR3 bases: TGCGCCAGCCGGGACAGACTTATGAACACTGAAGCTTTCTTT.